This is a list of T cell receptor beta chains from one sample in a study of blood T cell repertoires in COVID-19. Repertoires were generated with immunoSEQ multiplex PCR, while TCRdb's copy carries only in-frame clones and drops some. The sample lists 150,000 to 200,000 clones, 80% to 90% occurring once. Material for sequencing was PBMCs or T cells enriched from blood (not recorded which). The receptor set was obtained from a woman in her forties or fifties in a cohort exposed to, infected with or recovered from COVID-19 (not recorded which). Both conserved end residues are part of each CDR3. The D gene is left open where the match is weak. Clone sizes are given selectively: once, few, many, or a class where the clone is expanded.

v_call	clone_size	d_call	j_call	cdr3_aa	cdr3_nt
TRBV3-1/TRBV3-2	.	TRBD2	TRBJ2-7	CASSQVGGALSSYEQYF	TGTGCCAGCAGCCAAGTCGGGGGGGCCCTAAGCTCCTACGAGCAGTACTTC
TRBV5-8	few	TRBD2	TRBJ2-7	CASRGRYF	TGTGCCAGCCGCGGGAGGTACTTC
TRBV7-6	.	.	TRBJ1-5	CASSRLEGEDQPQHF	TGTGCCAGCAGCCGACTAGAGGGAGAGGATCAGCCCCAGCATTTT
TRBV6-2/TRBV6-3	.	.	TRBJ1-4	CASSPGGVGGEKLFF	TGTGCCAGCAGTCCGGGTGGCGTCGGCGGGGAAAAACTGTTTTTT
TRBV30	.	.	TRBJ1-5	CAWSEADQPQHF	TGTGCCTGGAGTGAAGCGGATCAGCCCCAGCATTTT
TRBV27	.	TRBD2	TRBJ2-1	CASRTTSGRAGSEQFF	TGTGCCAGCAGGACCACTAGCGGGAGGGCCGGGAGTGAGCAGTTCTTC
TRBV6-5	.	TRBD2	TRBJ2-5	CASSLTSGIRETQYF	TGTGCCAGCAGTCTGACTAGCGGGATTCGGGAGACCCAGTACTTC
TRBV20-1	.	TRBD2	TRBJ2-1	CSASRPSGGPYNEQFF	TGCAGTGCTAGTAGGCCGAGCGGGGGGCCCTACAATGAGCAGTTCTTC
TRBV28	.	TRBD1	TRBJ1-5	CAITGTRTGSAQPQHF	TGTGCCATCACCGGAACGAGGACAGGGAGCGCCCAGCCCCAGCATTTT
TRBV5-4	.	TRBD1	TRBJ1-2	CASSPDRVFYGYTF	TGTGCCAGCAGCCCGGACAGGGTTTTCTATGGCTACACCTTC
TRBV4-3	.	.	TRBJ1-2	CASSQETQLPFHGYTF	TGCGCCAGCAGCCAAGAAACACAGCTACCATTTCATGGCTACACCTTC
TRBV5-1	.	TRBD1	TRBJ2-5	CASRATGGETQYF	TGCGCCAGCAGGGCCACAGGGGGAGAGACCCAGTACTTC
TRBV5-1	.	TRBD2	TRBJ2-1	CASSLLTGGTYNEQFF	TGCGCCAGCAGCTTGCTGACGGGGGGGACCTACAATGAGCAGTTCTTC
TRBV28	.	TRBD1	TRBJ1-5	CASRTGVWSNQPQHF	TGTGCCAGCAGAACAGGGGTTTGGAGCAATCAGCCCCAGCATTTT
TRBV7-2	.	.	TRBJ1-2	CASSPSRGTLYGYTF	TGTGCCAGCAGCCCCAGCAGGGGAACACTCTATGGCTACACCTTC
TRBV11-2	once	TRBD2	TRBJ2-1	CASSFPQRGAFF	TGTGCCAGCAGCTTTCCCCAGCGGGGGGCGTTCTTC
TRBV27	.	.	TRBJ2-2	CASSAGNARNTGELFF	TGTGCCAGCAGTGCAGGAAATGCCCGTAACACCGGGGAGCTGTTTTTT
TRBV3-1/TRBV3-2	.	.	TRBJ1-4	CASSEAGLGEKLFF	TGTGCCAGCAGTGAAGCAGGGCTGGGAGAAAAACTGTTTTTT
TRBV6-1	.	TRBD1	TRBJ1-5	CASSEAREGQGGGQPQHF	TGTGCCAGCAGTGAAGCCAGAGAGGGACAGGGGGGAGGTCAGCCCCAGCATTTT
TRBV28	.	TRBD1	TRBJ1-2	CASSFVGQGALNYGYTF	TGTGCCAGCAGTTTCGTGGGACAGGGGGCGTTGAACTATGGCTACACCTTC
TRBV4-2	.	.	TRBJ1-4	CASSQAGGSATNEKLFF	TGTGCCAGCAGCCAAGCAGGAGGGTCCGCAACTAATGAAAAACTGTTTTTT
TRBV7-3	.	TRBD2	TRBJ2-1	CASSIGREGDEQFF	TGTGCCAGCAGCATCGGGAGGGAGGGCGATGAGCAGTTCTTC
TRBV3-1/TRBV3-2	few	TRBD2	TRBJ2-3	CASSPGLASTDTQYF	TGTGCCAGCAGCCCCGGACTAGCTAGCACAGATACGCAGTATTTT
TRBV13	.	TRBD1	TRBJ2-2	CASSLFWDRDEQDTGELFF	TGTGCCAGCAGCTTATTCTGGGACAGGGACGAACAGGACACCGGGGAGCTGTTTTTT
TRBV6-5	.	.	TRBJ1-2	CASRRTEKSMGYTF	TGTGCCAGCAGACGTACGGAGAAATCTATGGGCTACACCTTC
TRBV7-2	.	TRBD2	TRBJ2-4	CASSPRGLAGERNIQYF	TGTGCCAGCAGCCCCCGGGGGCTAGCGGGAGAAAGAAACATTCAGTACTTC
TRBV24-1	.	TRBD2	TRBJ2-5	CATSDSGLAGGEETQYF	TGTGCCACCAGTGATTCGGGACTAGCGGGAGGAGAAGAGACCCAGTACTTC
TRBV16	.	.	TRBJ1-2	CASSQSKGSNYGYTF	TGTGCCAGCAGCCAATCAAAGGGGTCTAACTATGGCTACACCTTC
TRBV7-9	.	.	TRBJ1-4	CASSWDTGEKLFF	TGTGCCAGCAGCTGGGACACGGGGGAAAAACTGTTTTTT
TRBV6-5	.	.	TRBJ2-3	CASSYSPPYSTDTQYF	TGTGCCAGCAGTTACTCTCCCCCTTATAGCACAGATACGCAGTATTTT
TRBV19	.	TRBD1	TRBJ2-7	CASRPQGVGSYEQYF	TGTGCCAGTAGACCACAGGGGGTAGGTTCCTACGAGCAGTACTTC
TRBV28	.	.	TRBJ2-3	CASSSGQNTDTQYF	TGTGCCAGCAGTTCTGGACAGAACACAGATACGCAGTATTTT
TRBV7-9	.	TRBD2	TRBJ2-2	CASSLLGRVDTGELFF	TGTGCCAGCAGCTTGCTGGGGAGGGTTGACACCGGGGAGCTGTTTTTT
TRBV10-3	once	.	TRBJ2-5	CAISELPQETQYF	TGTGCCATCAGTGAGCTTCCTCAAGAGACCCAGTACTTC
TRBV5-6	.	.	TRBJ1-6	CASSRGGSYNSPLHF	TGTGCCAGCAGCCGGGGAGGTTCCTATAATTCACCCCTCCACTTT
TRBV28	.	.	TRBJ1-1	CASSEGPTGTTEAFF	TGTGCCAGCAGTGAGGGACCCACAGGGACCACTGAAGCTTTCTTT
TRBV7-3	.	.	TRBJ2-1	CASSLTGSYNEQFF	TGTGCCAGCAGCTTAACCGGCTCCTACAATGAGCAGTTCTTC
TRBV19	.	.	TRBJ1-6	CASSDSPYNSPLHF	TGTGCCAGTTCCGACAGCCCCTATAATTCACCCCTCCACTTT
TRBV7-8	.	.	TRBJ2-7	CASSEQGEQYF	TGTGCCAGCAGCGAGCAGGGGGAGCAGTACTTC
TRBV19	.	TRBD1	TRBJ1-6	CASSTQGADNSPLHF	TGTGCCAGTAGTACGCAGGGGGCGGACAATTCACCCCTCCACTTT
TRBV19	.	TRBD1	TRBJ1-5	CASSIIGTGGLNQPQHF	TGTGCCAGTAGTATAATAGGGACAGGGGGCCTAAATCAGCCCCAGCATTTT
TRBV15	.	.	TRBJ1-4	CATSPRRRQTNEKLFF	TGTGCCACCAGCCCCCGAAGGAGACAGACTAATGAAAAACTGTTTTTT
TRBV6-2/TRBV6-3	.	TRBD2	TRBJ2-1	CASSLAGGRPFYNEQFF	TGTGCCAGCAGTTTAGCGGGAGGCCGACCCTTCTACAATGAGCAGTTCTTC
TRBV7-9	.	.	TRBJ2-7	CASSSDRIYEQYF	TGTGCCAGCAGCTCAGACAGAATCTACGAGCAGTACTTC
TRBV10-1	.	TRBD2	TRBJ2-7	CASSDETSGRIYEQYF	TGCGCCAGCAGTGATGAGACTAGCGGGAGAATCTACGAGCAGTACTTC
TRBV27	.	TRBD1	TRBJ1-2	CASSPGTAYYGYTF	TGTGCCAGCAGTCCCGGGACAGCTTACTATGGCTACACCTTC
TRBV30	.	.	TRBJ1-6	CAWSGAGENSPLHF	TGTGCCTGGAGTGGAGCAGGGGAAAATTCACCCCTCCACTTT
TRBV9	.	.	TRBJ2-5	CASSVSNSLTETQYF	TGTGCCAGCAGCGTATCGAACAGCTTGACAGAGACCCAGTACTTC
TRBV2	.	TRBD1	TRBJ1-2	CASSGRGANYGYTF	TGTGCCAGCAGTGGCAGGGGGGCTAACTATGGCTACACCTTC
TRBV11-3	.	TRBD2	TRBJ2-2	CATPSGGPTRTGELFF	TGTGCCACCCCCTCGGGAGGGCCGACAAGAACCGGGGAGCTGTTTTTT
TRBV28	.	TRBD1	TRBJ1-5	CASSSNQQGNHQPQHF	TGTGCCAGCAGTTCAAATCAACAGGGGAATCATCAGCCCCAGCATTTT
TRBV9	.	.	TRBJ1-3	CASSVSGLGGNTIYF	TGTGCCAGCAGCGTTTCGGGGTTAGGCGGAAACACCATATATTTT
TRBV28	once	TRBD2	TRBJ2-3	CASSFQRGGADTQYF	TGTGCCAGCAGTTTCCAGCGGGGGGGCGCAGATACGCAGTATTTT
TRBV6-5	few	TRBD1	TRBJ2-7	CASSYRPDRVYEQYF	TGTGCCAGCAGTTACAGACCGGACAGGGTCTACGAGCAGTACTTC
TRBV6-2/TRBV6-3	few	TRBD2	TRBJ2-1	CASSLAGGDNEQFF	TGTGCCAGCAGTTTAGCGGGGGGGGACAATGAGCAGTTCTTC